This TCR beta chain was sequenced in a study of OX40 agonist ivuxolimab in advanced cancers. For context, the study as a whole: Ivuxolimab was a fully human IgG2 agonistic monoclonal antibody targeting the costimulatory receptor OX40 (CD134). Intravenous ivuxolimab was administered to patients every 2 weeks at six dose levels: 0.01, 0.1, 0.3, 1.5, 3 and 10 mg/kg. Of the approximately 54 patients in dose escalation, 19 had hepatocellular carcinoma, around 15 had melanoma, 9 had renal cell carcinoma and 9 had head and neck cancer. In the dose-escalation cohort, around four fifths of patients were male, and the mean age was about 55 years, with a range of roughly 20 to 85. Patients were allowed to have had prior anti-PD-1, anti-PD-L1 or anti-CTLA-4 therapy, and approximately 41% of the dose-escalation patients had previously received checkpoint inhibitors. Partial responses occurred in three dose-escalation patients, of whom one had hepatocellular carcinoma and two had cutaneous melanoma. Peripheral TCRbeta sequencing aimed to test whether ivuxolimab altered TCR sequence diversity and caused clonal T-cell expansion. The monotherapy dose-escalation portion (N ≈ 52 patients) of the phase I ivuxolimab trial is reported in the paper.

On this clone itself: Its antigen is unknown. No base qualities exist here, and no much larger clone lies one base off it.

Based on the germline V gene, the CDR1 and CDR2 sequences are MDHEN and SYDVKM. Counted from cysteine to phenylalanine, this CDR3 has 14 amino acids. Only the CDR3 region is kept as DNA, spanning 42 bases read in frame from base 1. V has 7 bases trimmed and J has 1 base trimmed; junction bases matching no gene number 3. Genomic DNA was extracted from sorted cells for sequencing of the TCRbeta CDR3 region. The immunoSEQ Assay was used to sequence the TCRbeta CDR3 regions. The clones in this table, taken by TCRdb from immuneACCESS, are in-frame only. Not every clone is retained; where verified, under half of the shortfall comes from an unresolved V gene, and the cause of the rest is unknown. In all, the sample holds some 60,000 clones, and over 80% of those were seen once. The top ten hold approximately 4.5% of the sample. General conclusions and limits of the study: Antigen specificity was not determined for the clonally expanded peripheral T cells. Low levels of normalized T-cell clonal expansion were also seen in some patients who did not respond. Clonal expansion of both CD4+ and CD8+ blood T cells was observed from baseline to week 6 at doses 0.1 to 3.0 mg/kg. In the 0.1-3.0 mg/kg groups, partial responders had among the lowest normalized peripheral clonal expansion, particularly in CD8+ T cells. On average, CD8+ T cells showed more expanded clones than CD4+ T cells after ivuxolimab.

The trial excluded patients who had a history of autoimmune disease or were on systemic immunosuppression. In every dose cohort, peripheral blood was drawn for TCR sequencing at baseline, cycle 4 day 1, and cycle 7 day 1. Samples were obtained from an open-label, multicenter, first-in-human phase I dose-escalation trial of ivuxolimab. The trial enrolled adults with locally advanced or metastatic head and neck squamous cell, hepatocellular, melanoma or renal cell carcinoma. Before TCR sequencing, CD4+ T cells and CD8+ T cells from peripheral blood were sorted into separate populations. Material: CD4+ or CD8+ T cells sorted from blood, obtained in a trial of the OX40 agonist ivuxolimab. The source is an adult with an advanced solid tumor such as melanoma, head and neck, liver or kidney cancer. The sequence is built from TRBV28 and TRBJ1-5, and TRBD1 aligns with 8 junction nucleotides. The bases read TGTGCCAGCACAGGGGGCCACAGCAATCAGCCCCAGCATTTT. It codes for CASTGGHSNQPQHF. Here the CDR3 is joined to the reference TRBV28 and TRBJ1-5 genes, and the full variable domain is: DVKVTQSSRYLVKRTGEKVFLECVQDMDHENMFWYRQDPGLGLRLIYFSYDVKMKEKGDIPEGYSVSREKKERFSLILESASTNQTSMYLCASTGGHSNQPQHFGDGTRLSIL.